This entry is about one T cell receptor beta chain. This sample was included in a study of blood T cell repertoires in COVID-19. In the study overall: Material from acute and convalescent COVID-19 was sourced from the United States, Italy and Spain.

The CDR3 loop spans 12 amino acids. Germline lookup yields CDR1 SQVTM and CDR2 ANQGSEA. Trimming at V came to 6 bases and at J to 7 bases, leaving 8 bases not matched to a gene. As originally analysed: Amplification with reference gene primers provided the estimates of nucleated cell counts. Only in-frame clones appear in the TCRdb table, and some are missing; sequencing was by immunoSEQ multiplex PCR. The DNA gave D and trimming, while V, J and clone size come from that table. There are some 200,000 clones in the sample; roughly 80% occur only once, and less than 2.5% lies in the top ten. This clonotype was obtained from a woman between 55 and 75 years old with acute or convalescent COVID-19. The specimen was peripheral blood. The chain is built from TRBV29-1 and TRBJ1-2; 7 bases align to TRBD1. CDR3 sequence reads: CSVPRQGSGYTF. In nucleotides, the CDR3 is TGCAGCGTCCCCCGACAGGGATCTGGCTACACCTTC. The entire variable domain, with the rest obtained from reference TRBV29-1 and TRBJ1-2, is as follows: SAVISQKPSRDICQRGTSLTIQCQVDSQVTMMFWYRQQPGQSLTLIATANQGSEATYESGFVIDKFPISRPNLTFSTLTVSNMSPEDSSIYLCSVPRQGSGYTFGSGTRLTVV.